This T cell receptor (beta chain) derives from a study of blood T cell repertoires in COVID-19. For the study at large: Samples of COVID-19 (acute and convalescent) were obtained from the United States, Italy and Spain. Sample material is recorded as cDNA or gDNA derived from T cells, B-cell-depleted T cells, or PBMCs.

Authors' data handling: Estimated nucleated cell counts came from reference gene primer amplification. This table comes from immunoSEQ multiplex PCR, and its TCRdb copy is limited to in-frame clones, with some not included. That table supplies the V and J calls and clone size; D and trimming were determined from the DNA. The sample has under 300,000 clones; 80% to 90% are singletons. Germline V lookup: CDR1 KGHDR, CDR2 SFDVKD. Losses at the gene ends were 4 bases for V and 3 bases for J; bases not matched to a gene: 14. This CDR3 has 18 residues. The receptor was isolated from a man aged 55 to 70 with acute or convalescent COVID-19. The chain links TRBV24-1 to TRBJ2-1; TRBD2 agrees at 7 bases. The specimen sequenced was peripheral blood. The CDR3 region is CATSDLDAVGTNYNEQFF. In DNA form, the CDR3 reads TGTGCCACCAGTGACCTGGACGCTGTGGGGACTAACTACAATGAGCAGTTCTTC.